This T cell receptor (beta chain) was documented in a study of CD8 T cells in Susac syndrome. Roughly 0.45 to 1 ug RNA was reverse transcribed with random hexamers. Across 54 Vbeta and 13 Jbeta, immunoSEQ multiplex PCR amplified TCR beta CDR3. TCRdb used MiXCR to reprocess the immunoSEQ multiplex PCR reads, holding one entry per CDR3 protein. The sample comprises about 210,000 distinct CDR3 sequences, about 96% of which are singletons, and roughly 0.1% rests with the top ten. V lost 5 bases to trimming and J lost 3 bases; unmatched junction nucleotides: 6. Germline CDR1 is LNHDA and CDR2 is SQIVND (reference sequence). The CDR3 runs 14 residues. CD8+ and CD4+ T cells from blood underwent TCR beta sequencing. The multiple sclerosis control cohort comprised treatment-naive individuals presenting with stable or active relapsing-remitting disease. Isolation of CD8+ and CD4+ T cells was performed negatively, whereas enrichment of TEMRA cells was done by FACS.

The chain has TRBV19 and TRBJ1-1; TRBD1 agrees at 7 bases. This TCR derives from a human donor with multiple sclerosis. Sequencing input: CD4+ T cells from PBMCs. CDR3: CASSGDREHTEAFF. The CDR3 DNA follows: TGTGCCAGTAGTGGCGACAGGGAGCACACTGAAGCTTTCTTT.